This T cell receptor beta chain was documented in a study of T-cell memory formation after mild COVID-19. Comment on this clonotype: Its target is not known.

The CDR3 covers 14 residues. Per germline, CDR1 MNHNS and CDR2 SASEGT. V was shortened by 2 bases and J by 8 bases, with 15 bases between the two germline ends. TCRdb reprocessed the 5' RACE reads with MiXCR, giving one entry per CDR3 protein. The sample has under 250,000 distinct CDR3 sequences; around 30% are singletons. Study-level points and caveats: Certain responding clones were present in pre-infection memory, suggesting participation of cross-reactive memory.

The sequenced material came from PBMCs or a T cell subset sorted from them (not recorded which). The rearrangement links TRBV6-1 to TRBJ1-2; D is uncertain. This TCR was recovered from an adult woman who had mild COVID-19 (a few samples of this study predate the infection). Cell type and time point are not known. The CDR3 nucleotides are TGTGCCAGCAGTGAATTCGGGTCGTTCTGGGGCTACACCTTC. Translating gives CASSEFGSFWGYTF.